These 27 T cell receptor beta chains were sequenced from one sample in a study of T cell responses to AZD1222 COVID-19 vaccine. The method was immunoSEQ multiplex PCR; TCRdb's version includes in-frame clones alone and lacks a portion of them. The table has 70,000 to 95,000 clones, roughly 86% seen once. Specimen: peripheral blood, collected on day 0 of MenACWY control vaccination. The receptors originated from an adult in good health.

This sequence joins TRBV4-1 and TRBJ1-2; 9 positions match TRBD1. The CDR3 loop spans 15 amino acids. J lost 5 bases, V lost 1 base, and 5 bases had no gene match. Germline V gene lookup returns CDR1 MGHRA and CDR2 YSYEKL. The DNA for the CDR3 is TGCGCCAGCAGCCAAGGGACAGGGGACCTATATGGCTACACCTTC. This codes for CASSQGTGDLYGYTF.

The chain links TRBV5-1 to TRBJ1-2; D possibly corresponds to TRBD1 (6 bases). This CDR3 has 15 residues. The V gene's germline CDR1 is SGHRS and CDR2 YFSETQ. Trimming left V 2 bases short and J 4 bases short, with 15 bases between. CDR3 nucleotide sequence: TGCGCCAGCAGCTTAACAGGGCTTGATTTCTATGGCTACACCTTC. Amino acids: CASSLTGLDFYGYTF.

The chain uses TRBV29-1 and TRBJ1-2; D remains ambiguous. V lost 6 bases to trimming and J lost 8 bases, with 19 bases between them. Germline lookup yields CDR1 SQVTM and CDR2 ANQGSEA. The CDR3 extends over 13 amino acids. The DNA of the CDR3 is TGCAGCGTCGGTCCAGGTGGGGTTAGCGGCTACACCTTC. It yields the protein CSVGPGGVSGYTF. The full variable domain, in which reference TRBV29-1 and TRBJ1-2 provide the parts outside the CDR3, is SAVISQKPSRDICQRGTSLTIQCQVDSQVTMMFWYRQQPGQSLTLIATANQGSEATYESGFVIDKFPISRPNLTFSTLTVSNMSPEDSSIYLCSVGPGGVSGYTFGSGTRLTVV.

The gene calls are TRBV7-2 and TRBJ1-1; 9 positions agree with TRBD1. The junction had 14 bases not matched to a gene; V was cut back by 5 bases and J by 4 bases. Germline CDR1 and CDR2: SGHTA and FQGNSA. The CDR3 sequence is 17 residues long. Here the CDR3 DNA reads TGTGCCAGCAGCCCTGGGACAGGGCGGAGAGGAGGCACTGAAGCTTTCTTT. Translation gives CASSPGTGRRGGTEAFF.

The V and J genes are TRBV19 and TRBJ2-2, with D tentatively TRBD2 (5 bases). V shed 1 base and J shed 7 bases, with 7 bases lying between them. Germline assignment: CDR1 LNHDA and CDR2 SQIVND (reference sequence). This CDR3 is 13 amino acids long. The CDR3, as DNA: TGTGCCAGTAGTATAGTAGAGGGCGGGGAGCTGTTTTTT. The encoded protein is CASSIVEGGELFF.

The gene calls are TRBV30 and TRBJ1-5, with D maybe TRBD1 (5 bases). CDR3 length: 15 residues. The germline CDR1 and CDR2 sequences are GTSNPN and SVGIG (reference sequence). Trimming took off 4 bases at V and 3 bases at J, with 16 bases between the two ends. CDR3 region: CAWNRGVGDNQPQHF. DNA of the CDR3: TGTGCCTGGAACCGGGGCGTCGGGGACAATCAGCCCCAGCATTTT. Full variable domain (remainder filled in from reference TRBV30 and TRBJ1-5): SQTIHQWPATLVQPVGSPLSLECTVEGTSNPNLYWYRQAAGRGLQLLFYSVGIGQISSEVPQNLSASRPQDRQFILSSKKLLLSDSGFYLCAWNRGVGDNQPQHFGDGTRLSIL.

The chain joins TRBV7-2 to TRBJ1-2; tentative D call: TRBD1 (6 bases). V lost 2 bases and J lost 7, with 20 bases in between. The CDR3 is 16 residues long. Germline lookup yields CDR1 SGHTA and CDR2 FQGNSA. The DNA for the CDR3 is TGTGCCAGCAGCTTAAGCGGGGGGGCGAAGGTGGCTGGCTACACCTTC. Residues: CASSLSGGAKVAGYTF.

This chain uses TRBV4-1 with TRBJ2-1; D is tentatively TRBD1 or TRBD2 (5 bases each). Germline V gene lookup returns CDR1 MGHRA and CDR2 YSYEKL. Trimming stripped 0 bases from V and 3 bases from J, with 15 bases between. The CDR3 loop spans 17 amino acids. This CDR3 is CASSQDPRGIDYNEQFF. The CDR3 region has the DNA TGCGCCAGCAGCCAAGATCCACGGGGCATAGACTACAATGAGCAGTTCTTC.

Written as DNA, the CDR3 is TGTGCCAGCTCACTGGACACAAACTACGAGCAGTACTTC. Translation: CASSLDTNYEQYF. The V gene is TRBV18, the J gene TRBJ2-7, with a weak D call TRBD1 (5 bases). Germline CDR1 KGHSH, CDR2 LQKENI. This CDR3 has 13 amino acids. The germline V and J ends were trimmed by 4 bases and 3 bases, with 10 bases remaining between them.

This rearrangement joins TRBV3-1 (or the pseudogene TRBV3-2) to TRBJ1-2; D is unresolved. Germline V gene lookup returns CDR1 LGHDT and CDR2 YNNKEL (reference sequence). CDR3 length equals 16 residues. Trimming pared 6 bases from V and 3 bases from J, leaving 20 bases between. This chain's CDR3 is CASSSGPALVDYGYTF. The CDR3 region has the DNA TGTGCCAGCAGTTCAGGACCCGCCCTAGTGGACTATGGCTACACCTTC.

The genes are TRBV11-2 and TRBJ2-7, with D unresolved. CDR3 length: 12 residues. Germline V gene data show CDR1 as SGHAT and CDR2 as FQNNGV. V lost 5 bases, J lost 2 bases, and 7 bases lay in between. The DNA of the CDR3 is TGTGCCAGCAGCCGACAACCCTACGAGCAGTACTTC. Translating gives CASSRQPYEQYF.

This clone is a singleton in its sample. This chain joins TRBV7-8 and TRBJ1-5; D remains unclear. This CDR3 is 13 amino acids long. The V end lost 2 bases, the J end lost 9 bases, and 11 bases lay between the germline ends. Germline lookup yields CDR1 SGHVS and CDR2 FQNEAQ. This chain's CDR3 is CASSLSAETPQHF. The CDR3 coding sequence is TGTGCCAGCAGCTTATCAGCCGAGACGCCCCAGCATTTT.

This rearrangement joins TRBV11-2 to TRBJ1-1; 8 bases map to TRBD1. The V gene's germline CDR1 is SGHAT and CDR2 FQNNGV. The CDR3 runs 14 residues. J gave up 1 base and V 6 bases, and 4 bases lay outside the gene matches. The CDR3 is CASSITGGNTEAFF. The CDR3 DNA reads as TGTGCCAGCAGTATAACAGGGGGGAACACTGAAGCTTTCTTT.

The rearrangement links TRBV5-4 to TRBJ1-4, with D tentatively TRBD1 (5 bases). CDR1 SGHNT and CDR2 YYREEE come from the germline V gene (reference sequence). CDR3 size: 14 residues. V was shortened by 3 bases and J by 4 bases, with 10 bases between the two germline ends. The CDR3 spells CASSSFGGNEKLFF. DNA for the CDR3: TGTGCCAGCAGCTCATTCGGGGGTAATGAAAAACTGTTTTTT.

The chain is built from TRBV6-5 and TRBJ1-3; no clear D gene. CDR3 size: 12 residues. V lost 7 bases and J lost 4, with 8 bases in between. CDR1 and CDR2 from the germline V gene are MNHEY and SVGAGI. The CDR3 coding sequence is TGTGCCAGCATCGGATGGGGAAACACCATATATTTT. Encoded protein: CASIGWGNTIYF.

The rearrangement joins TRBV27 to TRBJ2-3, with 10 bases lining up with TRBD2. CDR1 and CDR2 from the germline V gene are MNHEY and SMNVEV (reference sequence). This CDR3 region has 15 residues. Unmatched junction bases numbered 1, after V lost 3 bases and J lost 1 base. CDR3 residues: CASSLLAGGTDTQYF. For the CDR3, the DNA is TGTGCCAGCAGTTTGCTAGCGGGGGGCACAGATACGCAGTATTTT.

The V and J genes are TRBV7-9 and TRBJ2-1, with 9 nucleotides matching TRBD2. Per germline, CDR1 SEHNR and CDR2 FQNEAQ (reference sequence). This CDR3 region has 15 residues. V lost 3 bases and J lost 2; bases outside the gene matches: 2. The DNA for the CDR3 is TGTGCCAGCAGCTTCGAGCGGGGGGCCTACAATGAGCAGTTCTTC. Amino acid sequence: CASSFERGAYNEQFF.

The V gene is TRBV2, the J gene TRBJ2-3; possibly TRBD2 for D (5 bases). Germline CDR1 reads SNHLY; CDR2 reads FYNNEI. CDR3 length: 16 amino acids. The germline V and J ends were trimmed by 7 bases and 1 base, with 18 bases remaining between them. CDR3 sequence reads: CASTELGGPGTDTQYF. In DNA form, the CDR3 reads TGTGCCAGCACCGAGTTAGGCGGGCCGGGCACAGATACGCAGTATTTT.

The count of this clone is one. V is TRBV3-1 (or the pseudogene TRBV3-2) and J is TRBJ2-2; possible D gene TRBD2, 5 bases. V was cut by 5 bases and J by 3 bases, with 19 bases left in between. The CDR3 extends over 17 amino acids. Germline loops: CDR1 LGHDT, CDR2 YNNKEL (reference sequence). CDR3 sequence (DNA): TGTGCCAGCAGCTCGAATGTTTACGGCGGGCACACCGGGGAGCTGTTTTTT. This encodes CASSSNVYGGHTGELFF.

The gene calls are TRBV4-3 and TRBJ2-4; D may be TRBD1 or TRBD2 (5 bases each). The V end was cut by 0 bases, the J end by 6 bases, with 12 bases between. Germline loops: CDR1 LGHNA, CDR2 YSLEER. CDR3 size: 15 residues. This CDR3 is CASSQELGRLNIQYF. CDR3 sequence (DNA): TGCGCCAGCAGCCAAGAACTGGGACGGCTAAACATTCAGTACTTC.

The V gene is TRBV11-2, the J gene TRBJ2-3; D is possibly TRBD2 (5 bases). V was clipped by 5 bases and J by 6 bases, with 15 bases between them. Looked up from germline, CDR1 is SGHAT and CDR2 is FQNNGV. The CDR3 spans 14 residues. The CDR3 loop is CASSAIVVADTQYF. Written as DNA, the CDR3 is TGTGCCAGCAGCGCCATTGTGGTAGCGGATACGCAGTATTTT.

Here the CDR3 reads CASSLNLGQVNQPQHF. The CDR3 bases are TGCGCCAGCAGCCTAAACCTGGGACAAGTCAATCAGCCCCAGCATTTT. The chain is built from TRBV4-3 and TRBJ1-5; perhaps TRBD1 as D (6 bases). V shed 4 bases and J shed 3 bases, with 16 bases lying between them. The germline gives CDR1 LGHNA, CDR2 YSLEER. This CDR3 comprises 16 residues.

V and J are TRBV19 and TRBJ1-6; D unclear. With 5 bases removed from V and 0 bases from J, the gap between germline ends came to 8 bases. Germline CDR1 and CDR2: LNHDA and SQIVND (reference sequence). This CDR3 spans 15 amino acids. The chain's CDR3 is CASSVGSSYNSPLHF. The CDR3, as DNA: TGTGCCAGTAGTGTCGGAAGCTCCTATAATTCACCCCTCCACTTT.

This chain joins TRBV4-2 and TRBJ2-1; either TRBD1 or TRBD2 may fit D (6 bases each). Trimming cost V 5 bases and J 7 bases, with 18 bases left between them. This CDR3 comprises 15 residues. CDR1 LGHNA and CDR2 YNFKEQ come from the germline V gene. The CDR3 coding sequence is TGTGCCAGCAGCAACCGGAGGGGGGACTCGAATGAGCAGTTCTTC. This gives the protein CASSNRRGDSNEQFF.

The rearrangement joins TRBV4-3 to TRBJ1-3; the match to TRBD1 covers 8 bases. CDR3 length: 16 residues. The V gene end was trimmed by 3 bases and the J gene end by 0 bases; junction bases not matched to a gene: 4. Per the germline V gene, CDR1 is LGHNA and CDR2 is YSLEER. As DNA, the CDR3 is TGCGCCAGCAGCCAGGGACAGGCCCGCTCTGGAAACACCATATATTTT. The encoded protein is CASSQGQARSGNTIYF.

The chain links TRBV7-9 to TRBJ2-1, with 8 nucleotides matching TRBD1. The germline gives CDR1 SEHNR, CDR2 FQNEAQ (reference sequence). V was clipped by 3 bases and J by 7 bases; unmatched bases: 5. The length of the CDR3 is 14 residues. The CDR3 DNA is TGTGCCAGCAGCTTGCGACAGGGGCAAAATGAGCAGTTCTTC. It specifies CASSLRQGQNEQFF.

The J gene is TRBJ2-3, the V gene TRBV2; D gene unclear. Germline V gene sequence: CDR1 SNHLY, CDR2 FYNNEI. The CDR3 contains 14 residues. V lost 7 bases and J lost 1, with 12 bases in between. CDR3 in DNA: TGTGCCAGCATGGAAGGTCCCCGCACAGATACGCAGTATTTT. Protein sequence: CASMEGPRTDTQYF.